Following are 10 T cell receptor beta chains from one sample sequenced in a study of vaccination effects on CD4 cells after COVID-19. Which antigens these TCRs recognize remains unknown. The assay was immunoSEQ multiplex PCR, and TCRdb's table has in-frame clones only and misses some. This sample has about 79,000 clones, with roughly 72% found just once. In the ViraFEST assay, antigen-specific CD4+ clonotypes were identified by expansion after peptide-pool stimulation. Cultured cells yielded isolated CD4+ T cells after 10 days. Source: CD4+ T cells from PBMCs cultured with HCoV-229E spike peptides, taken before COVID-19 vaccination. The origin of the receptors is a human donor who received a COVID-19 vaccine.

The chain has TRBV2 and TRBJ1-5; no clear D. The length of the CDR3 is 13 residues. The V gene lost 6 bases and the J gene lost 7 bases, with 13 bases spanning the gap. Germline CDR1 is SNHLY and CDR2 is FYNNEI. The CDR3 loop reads CASSSQISQPQHF. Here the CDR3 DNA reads TGTGCCAGCAGCTCCCAAATTTCCCAGCCCCAGCATTTT.

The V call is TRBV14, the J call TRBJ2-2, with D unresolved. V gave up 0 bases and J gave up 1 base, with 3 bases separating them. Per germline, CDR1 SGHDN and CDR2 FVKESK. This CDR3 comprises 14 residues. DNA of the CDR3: TGTGCCAGCAGCCAAGAATGGAACACCGGGGAGCTGTTTTTT. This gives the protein CASSQEWNTGELFF.

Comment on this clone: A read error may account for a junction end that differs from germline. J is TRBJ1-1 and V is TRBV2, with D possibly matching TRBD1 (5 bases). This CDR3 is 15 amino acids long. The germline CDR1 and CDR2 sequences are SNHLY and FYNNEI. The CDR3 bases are TGTGCCAGCAGGGAAGCCGCTAGGGGGAACACTGAAGCTTTCTTT. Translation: CASREAARGNTEAFF.

This CDR3 reads CAISQGSNGYEQYV. The DNA for the CDR3 is TGTGCCATCAGTCAGGGGTCAAATGGCTACGAGCAGTACGTC. This sequence joins TRBV10-3 and TRBJ2-7; perhaps TRBD1 as D (6 bases). The germline CDR1 and CDR2 sequences are ENHRY and SYGVKD. The V end was cut by 5 bases, the J end by 3 bases, with 14 bases between. The CDR3 is made up of 14 amino acids.

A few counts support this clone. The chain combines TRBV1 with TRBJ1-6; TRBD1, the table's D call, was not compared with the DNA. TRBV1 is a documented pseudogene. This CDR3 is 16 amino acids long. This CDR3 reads CTSSGGCGTGNSPLHF. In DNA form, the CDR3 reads TGCACCAGCTCAGGCGGTTGCGGGACAGGGAATTCACCCCTCCACTTT.

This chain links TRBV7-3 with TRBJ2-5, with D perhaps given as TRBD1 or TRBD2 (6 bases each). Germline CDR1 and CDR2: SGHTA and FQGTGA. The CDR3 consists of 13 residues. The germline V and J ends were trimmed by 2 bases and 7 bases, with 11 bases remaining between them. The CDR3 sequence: CASSLGGQGTQYF. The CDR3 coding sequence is TGTGCCAGCAGCTTAGGGGGGCAGGGGACCCAGTACTTC.

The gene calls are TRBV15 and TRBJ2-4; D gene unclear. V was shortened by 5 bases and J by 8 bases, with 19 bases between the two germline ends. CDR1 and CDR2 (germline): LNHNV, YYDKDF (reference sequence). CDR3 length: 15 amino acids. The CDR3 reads CATSPQRNILDIQYF. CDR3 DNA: TGTGCCACCAGCCCTCAGAGGAACATACTCGACATTCAGTACTTC.

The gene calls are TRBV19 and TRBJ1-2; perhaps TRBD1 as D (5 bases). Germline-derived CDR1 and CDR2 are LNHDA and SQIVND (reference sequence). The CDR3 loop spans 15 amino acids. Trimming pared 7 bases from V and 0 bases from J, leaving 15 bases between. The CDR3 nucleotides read TGTGCCAGTACCACCAGCCGGGGACCTAACTATGGCTACACCTTC. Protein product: CASTTSRGPNYGYTF.

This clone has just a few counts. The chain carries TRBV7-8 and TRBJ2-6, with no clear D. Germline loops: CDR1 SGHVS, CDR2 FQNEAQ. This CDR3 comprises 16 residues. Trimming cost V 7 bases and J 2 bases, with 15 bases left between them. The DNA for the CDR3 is TGTGCCAGCACCATCTCGATCGGTACTGGGGCCAACGTCCTGACTTTC. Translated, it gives CASTISIGTGANVLTF.

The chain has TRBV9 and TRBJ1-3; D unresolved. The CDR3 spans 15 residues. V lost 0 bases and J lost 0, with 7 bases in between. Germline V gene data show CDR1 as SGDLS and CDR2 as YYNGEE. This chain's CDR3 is CASSVALNSGNTIYF. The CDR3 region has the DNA TGTGCCAGCAGCGTAGCTCTCAACTCTGGAAACACCATATATTTT.